This T cell receptor (beta chain) came from a study of blood T cell repertoires in COVID-19. Sequencing used immunoSEQ multiplex PCR; TCRdb keeps in-frame clones, though not all of them. The repertoire has about 300,000 clones, around 90% of them found once; the top ten carry 1% to 1.3%. The junction had 8 bases not matched to a gene; V was cut back by 5 bases and J by 6 bases. Looked up from germline, CDR1 is SGHTA and CDR2 is FQGTGA. The CDR3 length is 14 residues. This clonotype originated in a young woman who had recovered from COVID-19. This chain links TRBV7-3 with TRBJ1-2; 8 positions match TRBD1. The sequenced material came from PBMCs or T cells enriched from blood (not recorded which). The DNA of the CDR3 is TGTGCCAGCAGCCCGGGGCAGGGGGCTGATGGCTACACCTTC. Translation: CASSPGQGADGYTF.